These 29 T cell receptor beta chains were all obtained from the same sample, sequenced in a study of identical twins. TCRdb itself ran the 5' RACE reads through MiXCR, one entry per CDR3 protein. The sample has a few hundred thousand distinct CDR3 sequences; approximately 10% are singletons. The same data also contributed to another study, on yellow fever vaccine responses in identical twins.

The sample taken for sequencing was PBMCs. All receptors derive from a woman between 18 and 29 years old in good health.

This clonotype appeared many times. The rearrangement links TRBV12-3 or TRBV12-4 to TRBJ2-5; D call uncertain. Between the trimmed V and J ends, which lost 6 bases and 1 base, there was a span of 12 bases. The CDR3 consists of 14 residues. CDR3 loop: CASSQLQSQETQYF. CDR3 coding DNA: TGTGCCAGCAGCCAGCTACAGTCCCAAGAGACCCAGTACTTC.

V usage is TRBV10-2 and J usage is TRBJ1-1, with TRBD1 matching 8 bases. The germline V gene encodes CDR1 WSHSY and CDR2 SAAADI. V trimming: 8 bases; J trimming: 6 bases; junction bases outside the gene matches: 11. The CDR3 spans 14 residues. This CDR3 is CASSQGAMDAEAFF. The CDR3 region has the DNA TGCGCCAGCTCCCAGGGGGCTATGGACGCTGAAGCTTTCTTT.

This clonotype was seen a few times. DNA of the CDR3: TGTGCCAGCAGTTACTCGTCGCGCGGGAGGGCTTTCGGCGAGCAGTTCTTC. Protein sequence: CASSYSSRGRAFGEQFF. This sequence joins TRBV6-2 or TRBV6-3 and TRBJ2-1, with TRBD2 identical over 9 bases. This CDR3 has 17 amino acids. The V and J ends lost 0 bases and 10 bases, in that order; junction bases with no gene match: 13. Germline V gene data show CDR1 as MNHEY and CDR2 as SVGEGT.

This clonotype was detected a few times. Its ends do not fully match the called genes, so a read error is possible. In nucleotides, the CDR3 is TGTGCCAGCACCTTAAGTGGGAGAGGGGCCAACGTCCTGACTTTC. As protein: CASTLSGRGANVLTF. This rearrangement joins TRBV7-8 to TRBJ2-6; weak D call: TRBD2 (5 bases). This CDR3 has 15 residues. Germline V gene sequence: CDR1 SGHVS, CDR2 FQNEAQ.

This clonotype occurred many times. The chain carries TRBV5-1 and TRBJ2-1; 15 bases align to TRBD2. This CDR3 has 18 amino acids. V gave up 3 bases and J gave up 7 bases; unmatched junction bases: 11. In germline, CDR1 is SGHRS, CDR2 YFSETQ. The CDR3 coding sequence is TGCGCCAGCAGCTCTGGACTAGCGGGAGGGGCACACACGAATGAGCAGTTCTTC. Translating gives CASSSGLAGGAHTNEQFF.

V gene TRBV6-1 combines with J gene TRBJ2-2; 8 nucleotides align to TRBD1. The germline V gene encodes CDR1 MNHNS and CDR2 SASEGT. Trimming at V came to 6 bases and at J to 0 bases, leaving 9 bases not matched to a gene. The CDR3 has 17 residues. DNA of the CDR3: TGTGCCAGCAGGGCGACAGGGGCGTTCGCGAACACCGGGGAGCTGTTTTTT. Protein product: CASRATGAFANTGELFF.

The sample holds a few counts of this clonotype. Here the CDR3 DNA reads TGTGCCACCAGCATTGGAGGGGGCTGGGAGACCCAGTACTTC. As protein: CATSIGGGWETQYF. The V and J genes are TRBV15 and TRBJ2-5, with D perhaps TRBD1 (7 bases). The CDR3 contains 14 residues. CDR1 is LNHNV, CDR2 YYDKDF, per germline (reference sequence). Trimming left V 4 bases short and J 5 bases short, with 14 bases between.

The table lists this clonotype with many counts. The V and J genes are TRBV6-2 or TRBV6-3 and TRBJ2-7, with 7 bases lining up with TRBD2. This CDR3 comprises 15 residues. Germline CDR1 reads MNHEY; CDR2 reads SVGEGT. Trimming at V came to 0 bases and at J to 4 bases, leaving 6 bases not matched to a gene. The CDR3 sequence: CASSYSGRERYEQYF. CDR3 bases: TGTGCCAGCAGTTACTCGGGGCGGGAGAGATACGAGCAGTACTTC.

V is TRBV6-1 and J is TRBJ1-1, with 7 bases matching TRBD1. Per germline, CDR1 MNHNS and CDR2 SASEGT. V shed 6 bases and J 6 bases; nucleotides not matched to a gene: 10. This CDR3 region has 14 residues. CDR3 sequence reads: CASSQGGIGAEAFF. In DNA form, the CDR3 reads TGTGCCAGCAGCCAGGGGGGAATCGGAGCTGAAGCTTTCTTT.

This clonotype was counted at least ten times. V is TRBV29-1 and J is TRBJ1-1; no clear D. This CDR3 spans 13 amino acids. Trimming stripped 5 bases from V and 2 bases from J, with 12 bases between. Germline CDR1 SQVTM, CDR2 ANQGSEA. The DNA for the CDR3 is TGCAGCGTTTCCACACAGCCTAACACTGAAGCTTTCTTT. Residues: CSVSTQPNTEAFF.

J is TRBJ2-4 and V is TRBV10-3; the D gene is possibly TRBD1 (6 bases). Trimming left V 2 bases short and J 6 bases short, with 23 bases between. The V gene's germline CDR1 is ENHRY and CDR2 SYGVKD. The CDR3 runs 18 residues. CDR3 sequence: CAISEPPPGLIRGNIQYF. In DNA, the CDR3 is TGTGCCATCAGTGAGCCCCCGCCGGGGCTTATCAGGGGAAACATTCAGTACTTC.

This clonotype has just a few counts. V and J are TRBV28 and TRBJ1-5; TRBD1 is a possible D gene (5 bases). CDR1 and CDR2 from the germline V gene are MDHEN and SYDVKM. The CDR3 length is 19 residues. The V gene lost 4 bases and the J gene lost 0 bases, with 22 bases spanning the gap. The CDR3 loop is CASSYSSGATYLSNQPQHF. CDR3 nucleotide sequence: TGTGCCAGCAGTTATTCCAGTGGGGCGACTTACCTTAGCAATCAGCCCCAGCATTTT.

In this sample, this clonotype turned up many times. The gene calls are TRBV7-9 and TRBJ2-5; no definite D call. V dropped 4 bases and J dropped 4 bases, with 10 bases sitting between them. CDR1 and CDR2 (germline): SEHNR, FQNEAQ (reference sequence). The CDR3 loop spans 13 amino acids. CDR3 bases: TGTGCCAGCAGCTCGGCCGATCCAGAGACCCAGTACTTC. This gives the protein CASSSADPETQYF.

At least ten counts were recorded for this clonotype. This chain joins TRBV6-2 or TRBV6-3 and TRBJ2-7, with TRBD2 as a possible D gene (5 bases). Deletions cut 2 bases from V and 1 base from J, with 9 bases between. This CDR3 comprises 14 residues. Germline lookup yields CDR1 MNHEY and CDR2 SVGEGT. The CDR3 coding sequence is TGTGCCAGCAGTTACGACCGGGGTTCCTACGAGCAGTACTTC. Amino acids: CASSYDRGSYEQYF.

The rearrangement uses TRBV30 and TRBJ2-5, with D possibly TRBD2 on 6 matching bases. With 2 bases removed from V and 4 bases from J, the gap between germline ends came to 17 bases. Germline V gene sequence: CDR1 GTSNPN, CDR2 SVGIG (reference sequence). The CDR3 contains 15 residues. CDR3 DNA: TGTGCCTGGAGTCGCCCCGACCTAGCGACAGAGACCCAGTACTTC. This translates into CAWSRPDLATETQYF.

This chain uses TRBV20-1 with TRBJ2-7, with 7 bases lining up with TRBD1. There are 14 residues in the CDR3. Germline CDR1 DFQATT, CDR2 SNEGSKA (reference sequence). The V and J ends lost 3 bases and 3 bases, in that order; junction bases with no gene match: 8. CDR3 region: CSASGLGQFYEQYF. CDR3 nucleotide sequence: TGCAGTGCTAGTGGATTGGGACAGTTCTACGAGCAGTACTTC.

This clonotype was found a few times. V and J are TRBV20-1 and TRBJ2-1; TRBD2 aligns across 10 bases. J gave up 6 bases and V 0 bases, and 8 bases lay outside the gene matches. The CDR3 spans 16 residues. Germline loops: CDR1 DFQATT, CDR2 SNEGSKA (reference sequence). CDR3 sequence: CSARDHPAGGRNEQFF. The CDR3 bases are TGCAGTGCTAGAGATCATCCAGCGGGGGGGCGCAATGAGCAGTTCTTC.

This clonotype showed up just a few times. The rearrangement joins TRBV7-9 to TRBJ1-4; 8 bases line up with TRBD1. CDR3 length: 14 amino acids. Germline assignment: CDR1 SEHNR and CDR2 FQNEAQ (reference sequence). J was trimmed by 5 bases and V by 4 bases; bases with no gene match: 3. CDR3 nucleotides: TGTGCCAGCAGCTACGGACAGGGAAATGAAAAACTGTTTTTT. This sequence encodes CASSYGQGNEKLFF. The full variable domain, completed using reference TRBV7-9 and TRBJ1-4, is DTGVSQNPRHKITKRGQNVTFRCDPISEHNRLYWYRQTLGQGPEFLTYFQNEAQLEKSRLLSDRFSAERPKGSFSTLEIQRTEQGDSAMYLCASSYGQGNEKLFFGSGTQLSVL.

This clonotype appeared a few times. The chain couples TRBV7-9 to TRBJ2-7; D unresolved. Between the trimmed V and J ends, which lost 5 bases and 4 bases, there was a span of 12 bases. From germline, CDR1 is SEHNR and CDR2 FQNEAQ (reference sequence). The CDR3 length is 13 residues. The CDR3 DNA reads TGTGCCAGCAGCGCCCGGGCCACATACGAGCAGTACTTC. Protein: CASSARATYEQYF.

The rearrangement joins TRBV29-1 to TRBJ1-1, with D hard to call. Germline V gives CDR1 SQVTM, CDR2 ANQGSEA. There are 14 residues in the CDR3. V was clipped by 5 bases and J by 0 bases, with 13 bases between them. The CDR3 DNA is TGCAGCGTTATGGCAGTAAATATGAACACTGAAGCTTTCTTT. Translation gives CSVMAVNMNTEAFF.

This clonotype occurred many times. The rearrangement joins TRBV29-1 to TRBJ1-4; 7 bases are a match to TRBD1. Germline CDR1 is SQVTM and CDR2 is ANQGSEA. This CDR3 has 14 residues. V was clipped by 6 bases and J by 5 bases; unmatched bases: 9. The CDR3 nucleotides read TGCAGCGTAGCTGACAGGGCCTCAAATGAAAAACTGTTTTTT. Translating it yields CSVADRASNEKLFF.

This clonotype appeared many times. The rearrangement uses TRBV12-5 and TRBJ1-3; D unclear. This CDR3 spans 15 amino acids. Trimming removed 6 bases from V and 0 bases from J, with 12 bases in between. The germline V gene has CDR1 LGHNT and CDR2 FRNRAP. The CDR3 sequence is CASGLRRISGNTIYF. Here the CDR3 DNA reads TGTGCTAGTGGCCTAAGACGGATCTCTGGAAACACCATATATTTT.

This clonotype has only a few counts. As DNA, the CDR3 is TGTGCCAGCAGCCGGGGGGGGACTAGCGGGGACGGGTCCAAAAACATTCAGTACTTC. Protein sequence: CASSRGGTSGDGSKNIQYF. The V gene is TRBV7-3, the J gene TRBJ2-4; TRBD2 matches 13 bases. Germline CDR1 SGHTA, CDR2 FQGTGA. The CDR3 contains 19 residues. The junction had 12 bases not matched to a gene; V was cut back by 5 bases and J by 2 bases. The full variable domain, with the rest looked up from reference TRBV7-3 and TRBJ2-4, is GAGVSQTPSNKVTEKGKYVELRCDPISGHTALYWYRQSLGQGPEFLIYFQGTGAADDSGLPNDRFFAVRPEGSVSTLKIQRTERGDSAVYLCASSRGGTSGDGSKNIQYFGAGTRLSVL.

This clonotype was counted many times. The chain carries TRBV6-5 and TRBJ1-2; TRBD1 matches 9 bases. The CDR3 contains 14 residues. Per germline, CDR1 MNHEY and CDR2 SVGAGI. Trimming removed 2 bases from V and 5 bases from J; junction bases left unmatched: 3. The CDR3 spells CASSYRGQGYGYTF. In DNA form, the CDR3 reads TGTGCCAGCAGTTACAGGGGACAGGGTTATGGCTACACCTTC.

The chain uses TRBV6-1 and TRBJ2-7; 8 bases are shared with TRBD1. V dropped 2 bases and J dropped 5; count of bases not matched to a gene: 11. The CDR3 has 16 amino acids. Germline lookup yields CDR1 MNHNS and CDR2 SASEGT. CDR3 DNA: TGTGCCAGCAGTGAAACCTTCGGACAGGGCGCCGACGAGCAGTACTTC. Its protein product is CASSETFGQGADEQYF.

V is TRBV6-1 and J is TRBJ1-3; D ambiguous. This CDR3 is 12 amino acids long. Trimming removed 2 bases from V and 2 bases from J, with 1 base in between. Germline V gene data show CDR1 as MNHNS and CDR2 as SASEGT. The CDR3 loop reads CASSETGNTIYF. CDR3 DNA: TGTGCCAGCAGTGAAACTGGAAACACCATATATTTT.

This clonotype was seen a few times. The V call is TRBV7-9, the J call TRBJ1-1, with D possibly TRBD1 on 5 matching bases. V lost 4 bases and J lost 1, with 16 bases in between. The CDR3 contains 16 residues. CDR1 and CDR2 (germline): SEHNR, FQNEAQ (reference sequence). This chain's CDR3 is CASSSPPGPTNTEAFF. Here the CDR3 DNA reads TGTGCCAGCAGCTCCCCACCGGGACCGACGAACACTGAAGCTTTCTTT. Variable domain in full (rest from reference TRBV7-9 and TRBJ1-1): DTGVSQNPRHKITKRGQNVTFRCDPISEHNRLYWYRQTLGQGPEFLTYFQNEAQLEKSRLLSDRFSAERPKGSFSTLEIQRTEQGDSAMYLCASSSPPGPTNTEAFFGQGTRLTVV.

This clonotype was observed many times. The chain links TRBV7-2 to TRBJ2-2; no reliable D call. V lost 2 bases, J lost 4 bases, and 11 bases lay in between. Germline V gene sequence: CDR1 SGHTA, CDR2 FQGNSA. This CDR3 contains 15 residues. The CDR3 loop is CASSLRWSSTGELFF. In nucleotides, the CDR3 is TGTGCCAGCAGCTTAAGGTGGTCGAGCACCGGGGAGCTGTTTTTT.

The sample holds many counts of this clonotype. This sequence joins TRBV20-1 and TRBJ1-1; TRBD1 might be the D (6 bases). The ends were cut back, 5 bases at V and 0 bases at J, with 16 bases in the middle. CDR3 length equals 15 residues. CDR1 is DFQATT, CDR2 SNEGSKA, per germline (reference sequence). The CDR3 spells CSAVGTLIMNTEAFF. The CDR3, as DNA: TGCAGTGCTGTGGGGACATTGATCATGAACACTGAAGCTTTCTTT.